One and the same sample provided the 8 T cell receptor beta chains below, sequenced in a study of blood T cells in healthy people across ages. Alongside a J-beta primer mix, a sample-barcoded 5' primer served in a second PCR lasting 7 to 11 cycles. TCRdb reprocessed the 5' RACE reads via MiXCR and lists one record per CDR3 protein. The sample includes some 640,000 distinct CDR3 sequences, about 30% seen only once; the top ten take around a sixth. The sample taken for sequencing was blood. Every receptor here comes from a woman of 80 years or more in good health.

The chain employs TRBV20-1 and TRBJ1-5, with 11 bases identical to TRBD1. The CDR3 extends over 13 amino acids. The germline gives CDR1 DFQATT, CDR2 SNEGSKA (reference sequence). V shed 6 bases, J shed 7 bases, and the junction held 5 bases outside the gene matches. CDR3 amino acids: CSAFGTGGQPQHF. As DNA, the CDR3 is TGCAGTGCGTTCGGGACAGGGGGACAGCCCCAGCATTTT.

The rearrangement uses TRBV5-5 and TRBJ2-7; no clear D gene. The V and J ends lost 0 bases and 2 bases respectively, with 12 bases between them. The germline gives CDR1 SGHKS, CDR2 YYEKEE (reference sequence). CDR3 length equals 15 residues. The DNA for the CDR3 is TGTGCCAGCAGCTTGGCAGGACCGGATCCCTACGAGCAGTACTTC. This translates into CASSLAGPDPYEQYF.

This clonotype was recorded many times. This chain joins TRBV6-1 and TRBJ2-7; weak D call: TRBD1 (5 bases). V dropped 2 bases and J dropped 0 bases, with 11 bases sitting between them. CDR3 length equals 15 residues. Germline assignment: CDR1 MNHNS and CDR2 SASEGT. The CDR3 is CASSEPGLLSYEQYF. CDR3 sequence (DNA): TGTGCCAGCAGTGAACCAGGGTTACTCTCCTACGAGCAGTACTTC.

The CDR3 loop is CASSLGPRRPNEKLFF. CDR3 coding DNA: TGTGCCAGCAGCTTGGGGCCCCGGCGGCCTAATGAAAAACTGTTTTTT. The V call is TRBV7-9, the J call TRBJ1-4, with D perhaps TRBD1 (5 bases). V was trimmed by 3 bases and J by 3 bases, leaving 14 bases between them. Germline CDR1 SEHNR, CDR2 FQNEAQ (reference sequence). The CDR3 is 16 residues long.

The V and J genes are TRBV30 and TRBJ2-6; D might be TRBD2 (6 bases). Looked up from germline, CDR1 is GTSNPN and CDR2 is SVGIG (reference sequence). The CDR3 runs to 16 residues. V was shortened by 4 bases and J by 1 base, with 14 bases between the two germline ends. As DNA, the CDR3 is TGTGCCTGGATGGGACGGGGGATATCTGGGGCCAACGTCCTGACTTTC. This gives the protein CAWMGRGISGANVLTF. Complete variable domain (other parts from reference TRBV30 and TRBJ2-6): SQTIHQWPATLVQPVGSPLSLECTVEGTSNPNLYWYRQAAGRGLQLLFYSVGIGQISSEVPQNLSASRPQDRQFILSSKKLLLSDSGFYLCAWMGRGISGANVLTFGAGSRLTVL.

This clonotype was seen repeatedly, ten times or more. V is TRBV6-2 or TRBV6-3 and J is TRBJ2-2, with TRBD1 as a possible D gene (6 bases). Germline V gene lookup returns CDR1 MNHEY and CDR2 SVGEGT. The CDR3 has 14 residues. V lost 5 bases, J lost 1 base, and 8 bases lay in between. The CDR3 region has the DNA TGTGCCAGCAGTAGGGGACAGAACACCGGGGAGCTGTTTTTT. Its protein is CASSRGQNTGELFF.

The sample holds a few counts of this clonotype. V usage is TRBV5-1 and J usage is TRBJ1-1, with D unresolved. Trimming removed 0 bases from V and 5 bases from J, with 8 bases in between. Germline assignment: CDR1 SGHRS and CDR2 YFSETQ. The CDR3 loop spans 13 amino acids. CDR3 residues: CASSLAATTEAFF. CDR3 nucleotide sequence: TGCGCCAGCAGCTTGGCCGCGACAACTGAAGCTTTCTTT.

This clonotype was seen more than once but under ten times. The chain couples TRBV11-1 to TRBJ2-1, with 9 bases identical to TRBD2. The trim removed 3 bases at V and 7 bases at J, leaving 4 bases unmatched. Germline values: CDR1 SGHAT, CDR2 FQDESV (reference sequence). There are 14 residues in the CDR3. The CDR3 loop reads CASSFAGGQNEQFF. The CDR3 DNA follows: TGTGCCAGCAGCTTCGCGGGGGGGCAGAATGAGCAGTTCTTC. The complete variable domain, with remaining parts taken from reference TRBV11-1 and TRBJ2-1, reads EAEVAQSPRYKITEKSQAVAFWCDPISGHATLYWYRQILGQGPELLVQFQDESVVDDSQLPKDRFSAERLKGVDSTLKIQPAELGDSAMYLCASSFAGGQNEQFFGPGTRLTVL.